What follows are 21 T cell receptor beta chains derived from one specimen sequenced in a study of shared clonotypes between healthy human individuals. Sequencing used immunoSEQ multiplex PCR; TCRdb keeps in-frame clones, though not all of them. Of 400,000 to 600,000 clones in the sample, 95% to 97% are singletons; the top ten hold 0.05% to 0.08%. What was sequenced was naive CD4+ T cells sorted from blood. Subset: CD45RA+ positively selected. All receptors come from a woman younger than 45 in good health.

The chain uses TRBV5-1 and TRBJ2-1, with D perhaps being TRBD1 or TRBD2 (5 bases each). The CDR3 is made up of 14 amino acids. Germline CDR1 is SGHRS and CDR2 is YFSETQ. Trimming cost V 5 bases and J 6 bases, with 15 bases left between them. Written as DNA, the CDR3 is TGCGCCAGCAGATCTGGAACTAGGGGCAATGAGCAGTTCTTC. Protein product: CASRSGTRGNEQFF.

The genes are TRBV19 and TRBJ1-1; perhaps TRBD1 as D (5 bases). Deletions cut 8 bases from V and 5 bases from J, with 18 bases between. The CDR3 is 14 residues long. The germline CDR1 and CDR2 sequences are LNHDA and SQIVND (reference sequence). CDR3 DNA: TGTGCCAGTGGGGTTAGGGGTAAGGTGACTGAAGCTTTCTTT. Residues: CASGVRGKVTEAFF.

V is TRBV27 and J is TRBJ2-7; D unclear. CDR3 length: 16 residues. V dropped 5 bases and J dropped 0 bases, with 17 bases sitting between them. Germline values: CDR1 MNHEY, CDR2 SMNVEV (reference sequence). The CDR3 region has the DNA TGTGCCAGCAGTCCCCTACTCGGTAGGGACTCCTACGAGCAGTACTTC. Encoded protein: CASSPLLGRDSYEQYF.

Note on this clone: Other DNA sequences in this specimen translate into the identical CDR3. The chain is built from TRBV19 and TRBJ2-2; 8 nucleotides line up with TRBD1. The CDR3 loop spans 16 amino acids. Germline values: CDR1 LNHDA, CDR2 SQIVND (reference sequence). V dropped 2 bases and J dropped 5; count of bases not matched to a gene: 7. CDR3 residues: CASSIRGQGATGELFF. The CDR3 nucleotides read TGTGCCAGTAGTATAAGAGGGCAGGGGGCAACCGGGGAGCTGTTTTTT.

The rearrangement joins TRBV27 to TRBJ2-5; perhaps TRBD2 as D (5 bases). The V end lost 6 bases, the J end lost 2 bases, and 13 bases lay between the germline ends. Germline assignment: CDR1 MNHEY and CDR2 SMNVEV (reference sequence). The CDR3 runs to 14 residues. CDR3 sequence (DNA): TGTGCCAGCAGCGAGCGTAGCGTTCAAGAGACCCAGTACTTC. Residues: CASSERSVQETQYF.

The chain uses TRBV7-9 and TRBJ2-6, with 9 bases matching TRBD1. The V gene's germline CDR1 is SEHNR and CDR2 FQNEAQ (reference sequence). There are 16 residues in the CDR3. V dropped 1 base and J dropped 2; count of bases not matched to a gene: 0. In nucleotides, the CDR3 is TGTGCCAGCAGCTTAGGGACAGGGGCTGGGGCCAACGTCCTGACTTTC. It codes for CASSLGTGAGANVLTF. Complete variable domain (other parts from reference TRBV7-9 and TRBJ2-6): DTGVSQNPRHKITKRGQNVTFRCDPISEHNRLYWYRQTLGQGPEFLTYFQNEAQLEKSRLLSDRFSAERPKGSFSTLEIQRTEQGDSAMYLCASSLGTGAGANVLTFGAGSRLTVL.

The chain links TRBV6-1 to TRBJ2-2; no firm D call. Trimming stripped 7 bases from V and 2 bases from J, with 5 bases between. Germline V gene sequence: CDR1 MNHNS, CDR2 SASEGT. The CDR3 totals 12 residues. CDR3 DNA: TGTGCCAGCACTATCAACACCGGGGAGCTGTTTTTT. It encodes CASTINTGELFF.

This chain links TRBV28 with TRBJ1-1, with D hard to call. Trimming cost V 1 base and J 6 bases, with 12 bases left between them. CDR1 MDHEN and CDR2 SYDVKM come from the germline V gene. The CDR3 is 14 amino acids. This CDR3 is CASSLLAGSSEAFF. The CDR3 DNA sequence: TGTGCCAGCAGTTTATTGGCAGGTTCGTCTGAAGCTTTCTTT.

The chain combines TRBV19 with TRBJ2-2; TRBD2 agrees at 7 bases. The CDR3 contains 15 residues. Germline V CDR1 and CDR2: LNHDA, SQIVND (reference sequence). V shed 7 bases, J shed 5 bases, and the junction held 10 bases outside the gene matches. CDR3 sequence reads: CASTQRDRLTGELFF. The DNA for the CDR3 is TGTGCCAGTACCCAGCGGGATCGGTTAACCGGGGAGCTGTTTTTT.

This rearrangement joins TRBV29-1 to TRBJ2-1; weak D call: TRBD1 (6 bases). Germline values: CDR1 SQVTM, CDR2 ANQGSEA. The CDR3 consists of 13 residues. The V gene lost 2 bases and the J gene lost 9 bases, with 14 bases spanning the gap. The CDR3 loop reads CSVEFGRGLEQFF. DNA of the CDR3: TGCAGCGTTGAATTCGGCAGGGGTCTTGAGCAGTTCTTC.

The rearrangement links TRBV5-5 to TRBJ2-7; 13 positions agree with TRBD2. V trimming: 3 bases; J trimming: 3 bases; junction bases outside the gene matches: 9. The germline CDR1 and CDR2 sequences are SGHKS and YYEKEE (reference sequence). The CDR3 is 17 amino acids. The CDR3 coding sequence is TGTGCCAGCAGCTCGAAGAGGACTAGCGGGAGAAACTACGAGCAGTACTTC. Translation: CASSSKRTSGRNYEQYF.

CDR3 DNA: TGTGCCAGCAGCCAGGAGCTGGGACAGGGGCAAGGCGAGCAGTACTTC. Its protein is CASSQELGQGQGEQYF. V and J are TRBV4-2 and TRBJ2-7, with 10 bases aligning to TRBD1. Germline CDR1 and CDR2: LGHNA and YNFKEQ. The CDR3 consists of 16 residues. J was trimmed by 6 bases and V by 3 bases; bases with no gene match: 11.

The V call is TRBV28, the J call TRBJ2-3; D is possibly TRBD1 (6 bases). Germline CDR1 MDHEN, CDR2 SYDVKM. Trimming took 6 bases from V and 0 from J, leaving 16 bases between them. This CDR3 is 16 amino acids long. The CDR3 sequence: CASRQPGHLSTDTQYF. The DNA of the CDR3 is TGTGCCAGCAGACAACCGGGACACCTTAGCACAGATACGCAGTATTTT.

This chain connects TRBV7-3 to TRBJ1-2; possibly TRBD1 for D (6 bases). From germline, CDR1 is SGHTA and CDR2 FQGTGA. Between the trimmed V and J ends, which lost 5 bases and 6 bases, there was a span of 28 bases. The CDR3 totals 18 residues. CDR3 residues: CASSKGGMNRDNFNGYTF. The CDR3 DNA reads TGTGCCAGCAGCAAGGGCGGGATGAACCGGGACAACTTCAATGGCTACACCTTC.

V is TRBV5-1 and J is TRBJ2-3; perhaps TRBD1 as D (6 bases). Germline CDR1 is SGHRS and CDR2 is YFSETQ. Trimming stripped 4 bases from V and 1 base from J, with 16 bases between. The CDR3 is 16 residues long. Here the CDR3 reads CASSPALKGGTDTQYF. The CDR3 DNA reads TGCGCCAGCAGCCCGGCTTTGAAGGGGGGCACAGATACGCAGTATTTT.

The chain couples TRBV5-1 to TRBJ2-1; D remains ambiguous. This CDR3 region has 14 residues. From germline, CDR1 is SGHRS and CDR2 YFSETQ. V was shortened by 6 bases and J by 4 bases, with 14 bases between the two germline ends. CDR3 DNA: TGCGCCAGCAAGGACCAGCAGCTATACAATGAGCAGTTCTTC. Amino acids: CASKDQQLYNEQFF.

CDR3 DNA sequence: TGTGCCAGTAGTAGCTTGTCGACAGGAGGGAAGACCCAGTACTTC. Protein: CASSSLSTGGKTQYF. V is TRBV19 and J is TRBJ2-5; the D call may be TRBD1 or TRBD2 (6 bases each). The CDR3 is 15 residues long. V dropped 4 bases and J dropped 6 bases, with 18 bases sitting between them. Germline CDR1 LNHDA, CDR2 SQIVND (reference sequence).

The chain employs TRBV30 and TRBJ2-2; D ambiguous. This CDR3 has 15 amino acids. Germline lookup yields CDR1 GTSNPN and CDR2 SVGIG (reference sequence). V gave up 2 bases and J gave up 4 bases, with 14 bases separating them. The CDR3 here is CAWSPGPEGTGELFF. For the CDR3, the DNA is TGTGCCTGGAGTCCCGGTCCCGAAGGCACCGGGGAGCTGTTTTTT.

The genes are TRBV27 and TRBJ2-5, with 9 bases identical to TRBD2. J was trimmed by 2 bases and V by 3 bases; bases with no gene match: 7. This CDR3 is built from 16 residues. Germline V lookup: CDR1 MNHEY, CDR2 SMNVEV (reference sequence). For the CDR3, the DNA is TGTGCCAGCAGTTTCGGTCCGACTAGCGGACAAGAGACCCAGTACTTC. This sequence encodes CASSFGPTSGQETQYF.

In this sample, this clone turned up once. The V gene is TRBV14, the J gene TRBJ1-5, with D possibly matching TRBD1 (6 bases). The CDR3 spans 12 residues. Germline V CDR1 and CDR2: SGHDN, FVKESK. V lost 6 bases and J lost 5, with 8 bases in between. CDR3 region: CASSRGDQPQHF. As DNA, the CDR3 is TGTGCCAGCAGTAGGGGGGATCAGCCCCAGCATTTT. Drawing the rest from reference TRBV14 and TRBJ1-5, the complete variable domain is EAGVTQFPSHSVIEKGQTVTLRCDPISGHDNLYWYRRVMGKEIKFLLHFVKESKQDESGMPNNRFLAERTGGTYSTLKVQPAELEDSGVYFCASSRGDQPQHFGDGTRLSIL.

This rearrangement joins TRBV2 to TRBJ1-2, with a possible D match to TRBD1 (6 bases). The CDR3 is made up of 17 amino acids. With 4 bases removed from V and 0 bases from J, the gap between germline ends came to 18 bases. Germline V gives CDR1 SNHLY, CDR2 FYNNEI. CDR3 sequence reads: CASSGLRGGRTNYGYTF. In DNA form, the CDR3 reads TGTGCCAGCAGTGGACTTAGGGGGGGGAGAACTAACTATGGCTACACCTTC.